Presented here are 28 T cell receptor beta chains from one specimen sequenced in a study of blood T cell repertoires in COVID-19. Profiled with immunoSEQ multiplex PCR; TCRdb holds only in-frame clones, not every one. Of 63,000 or so clones in the sample, approximately 86% were seen once. Specimen: peripheral blood. The receptors were sampled from a man aged 70-80 years with active COVID-19.

This sequence joins TRBV27 and TRBJ2-7; 11 bases are a match to TRBD2. This CDR3 has 17 amino acids. V was pared by 5 bases and J by 2 bases, with 11 bases of the junction left unmatched. Per the germline V gene, CDR1 is MNHEY and CDR2 is SMNVEV (reference sequence). The CDR3 nucleotides are TGTGCCAGCAGTCATGGGGCTGGGACTAGCGGTGCCTACGAGCAGTACTTC. This gives the protein CASSHGAGTSGAYEQYF.

The chain joins TRBV30 to TRBJ1-2; D is undetermined. The V gene lost 0 bases and the J gene lost 7 bases, with 6 bases spanning the gap. The CDR3 contains 11 residues. Per germline, CDR1 GTSNPN and CDR2 SVGIG (reference sequence). The CDR3 region has the DNA TGTGCCTGGAGTGTACGGGTTGGCTACACCTTC. Its translation is CAWSVRVGYTF.

The chain couples TRBV5-4 to TRBJ2-5; TRBD2 agrees at 11 bases. Germline trimming cut 3 bases from V and 5 bases from J; bases unmatched to any gene: 12. Germline assignment: CDR1 SGHNT and CDR2 YYREEE (reference sequence). The length of the CDR3 is 17 residues. This CDR3 reads CASSSGTSGRERETQYF. The DNA for the CDR3 is TGTGCCAGCAGCTCTGGGACTAGCGGCCGCGAAAGGGAGACCCAGTACTTC. The complete variable domain, with remaining parts taken from reference TRBV5-4 and TRBJ2-5, reads ETGVTQSPTHLIKTRGQQVTLRCSSQSGHNTVSWYQQALGQGPQFIFQYYREEENGRGNFPPRFSGLQFPNYSSELNVNALELDDSALYLCASSSGTSGRERETQYFGPGTRLLVL.

The chain carries TRBV7-2 and TRBJ2-5, with D maybe TRBD2 (7 bases). The CDR3 is 15 amino acids. Germline lookup yields CDR1 SGHTA and CDR2 FQGNSA. The germline V and J ends were trimmed by 1 base and 1 base, with 10 bases remaining between them. Here the CDR3 reads CASSLVGGVQETQYF. The CDR3 DNA reads as TGTGCCAGCAGCTTAGTAGGGGGGGTCCAAGAGACCCAGTACTTC.

V is TRBV4-1 and J is TRBJ2-7, with D possibly matching TRBD1 (5 bases). Trimming removed 3 bases from V and 4 bases from J, with 16 bases in between. This CDR3 spans 15 amino acids. The germline gives CDR1 MGHRA, CDR2 YSYEKL. CDR3 in amino acids: CASSQVGRRSYEQYF. CDR3 in DNA: TGCGCCAGCAGCCAGGTGGGGCGACGGTCTTACGAGCAGTACTTC.

This chain uses TRBV7-2 with TRBJ2-5; D is uncertain. The germline gives CDR1 SGHTA, CDR2 FQGNSA. Trimming stripped 2 bases from V and 2 bases from J, with 6 bases between. The length of the CDR3 is 13 residues. The CDR3 nucleotides are TGTGCCAGCAGCTTATACGGGCAAGAGACCCAGTACTTC. Translating gives CASSLYGQETQYF.

This chain joins TRBV5-1 and TRBJ2-7, with 7 bases lining up with TRBD2. The V gene's germline CDR1 is SGHRS and CDR2 YFSETQ. V dropped 7 bases and J dropped 4; count of bases not matched to a gene: 14. CDR3 length: 15 residues. Here the CDR3 reads CASASDPGGGYEQYF. In DNA form, the CDR3 reads TGCGCCAGCGCCTCCGACCCGGGCGGGGGATACGAGCAGTACTTC.

This chain joins TRBV5-1 and TRBJ2-1; 14 bases map to TRBD2. V shed 4 bases, J shed 9 bases, and the junction held 9 bases outside the gene matches. The V gene's germline CDR1 is SGHRS and CDR2 YFSETQ. The CDR3 is 16 amino acids. Here the CDR3 reads CASSPRTSGGLGEQFF. The CDR3 nucleotides are TGCGCCAGCAGCCCCCGGACTAGCGGGGGGCTGGGTGAGCAGTTCTTC.

The V and J genes are TRBV24-1 and TRBJ2-2, with D uncertain. V shed 0 bases and J shed 0 bases, with 7 bases lying between them. There are 16 residues in the CDR3. Germline V gene data show CDR1 as KGHDR and CDR2 as SFDVKD. The CDR3 DNA reads as TGTGCCACCAGTGATTTGGTCACAACGAACACCGGGGAGCTGTTTTTT. Encoded protein: CATSDLVTTNTGELFF.

The chain recombines TRBV2 with TRBJ2-5; 15 nucleotides line up with TRBD2. Trimming took 6 bases from V and 5 from J; bases not matched to a gene: 4. The germline gives CDR1 SNHLY, CDR2 FYNNEI. The CDR3 is made up of 15 amino acids. The CDR3 coding sequence is TGTGCCAGCAGCCCCGGACTAGCGGGAGGGGAGACCCAGTACTTC. This gives the protein CASSPGLAGGETQYF.

This clone has a handful of counts. This chain's CDR3 is CASSSGTRAYEQYF. In nucleotides, the CDR3 is TGTGCCAGCTCGAGCGGGACCCGGGCCTACGAGCAGTACTTC. The gene calls are TRBV18 and TRBJ2-7; TRBD2 matches at 7 bases. From germline, CDR1 is KGHSH and CDR2 LQKENI. The trim removed 6 bases at V and 2 bases at J, leaving 7 bases unmatched. The CDR3 covers 14 residues.

This clone was detected once. The rearrangement links TRBV4-1 to TRBJ2-3; D perhaps matches TRBD1 (5 bases). In germline, CDR1 is MGHRA, CDR2 YSYEKL. This CDR3 comprises 16 residues. Trimming removed 0 bases from V and 6 bases from J, with 16 bases in between. CDR3 in DNA: TGCGCCAGCAGCCAAGATATGGCAGGGTTGGGGGATACGCAGTATTTT. This gives the protein CASSQDMAGLGDTQYF.

This chain links TRBV7-9 with TRBJ2-1, with D tentatively TRBD2 (5 bases). There are 14 residues in the CDR3. Germline V gives CDR1 SEHNR, CDR2 FQNEAQ (reference sequence). Between the trimmed V and J ends, which lost 5 bases and 4 bases, there was a span of 12 bases. As DNA, the CDR3 is TGTGCCAGCAGCCGCCCCACGGGGTACAATGAGCAGTTCTTC. Translated, it gives CASSRPTGYNEQFF.

The chain recombines TRBV5-1 with TRBJ1-4; D may be TRBD1 (5 bases). The V and J ends lost 3 bases and 5 bases respectively, with 11 bases between them. The germline CDR1 and CDR2 sequences are SGHRS and YFSETQ. The CDR3 is 14 residues long. The CDR3 sequence is CASSWRDGNEKLFF. CDR3 bases: TGCGCCAGCAGCTGGCGGGACGGGAATGAAAAACTGTTTTTT.

This chain joins TRBV5-1 and TRBJ2-3; 12 bases are a match to TRBD2. The germline gives CDR1 SGHRS, CDR2 YFSETQ. With 0 bases clipped from V and 2 bases from J, the junction kept 4 bases outside the gene matches. The CDR3 spans 17 residues. CDR3 sequence: CASSLGLAGGTTDTQYF. The DNA for the CDR3 is TGCGCCAGCAGCTTGGGCCTAGCGGGAGGGACCACAGATACGCAGTATTTT. Full variable domain (rest looked up from reference TRBV5-1 and TRBJ2-3): KAGVTQTPRYLIKTRGQQVTLSCSPISGHRSVSWYQQTPGQGLQFLFEYFSETQRNKGNFPGRFSGRQFSNSRSEMNVSTLELGDSALYLCASSLGLAGGTTDTQYFGPGTRLTVL.

The rearrangement links TRBV27 to TRBJ2-6; 10 bases are shared with TRBD1. This CDR3 contains 19 residues. Germline assignment: CDR1 MNHEY and CDR2 SMNVEV (reference sequence). The V gene end was trimmed by 5 bases and the J gene end by 4 bases; junction bases not matched to a gene: 14. In DNA form, the CDR3 reads TGTGCCAGCAGTCCCAGGCGTCCCGGGACAGGGGCCGGGGCCAACGTCCTGACTTTC. Protein product: CASSPRRPGTGAGANVLTF.

The chain combines TRBV11-2 with TRBJ2-3, with 9 nucleotides matching TRBD2. Germline CDR1 reads SGHAT; CDR2 reads FQNNGV. The CDR3 length is 14 residues. The J segment lost 4 bases and the V segment lost 3 bases, leaving 2 bases of the junction unmatched. The CDR3 region has the DNA TGTGCCAGCAGCTTGGGACTAGCCCCAGATACGCAGTATTTT. Translated: CASSLGLAPDTQYF.

V is TRBV21-1 and J is TRBJ2-3; TRBD2 was called by the table and not checked on the DNA. TRBV21-1 is an annotated pseudogene. This CDR3 comprises 24 residues. The DNA of the CDR3 is TGTGCCAGCAGCAAAGGGGGAAGGGGGCCCGAGAGCGGGAGGGCCTGGCGGGGCACAGATACGCAGTATTTT. It yields the protein CASSKGGRGPESGRAWRGTDTQYF.

J is TRBJ2-7 and V is TRBV30, with D unclear. This CDR3 has 12 amino acids. V shed 0 bases and J shed 2 bases, with 5 bases lying between them. CDR1 GTSNPN and CDR2 SVGIG come from the germline V gene (reference sequence). The CDR3 DNA reads as TGTGCCTGGAGTGTTTCGGCCTACGAGCAGTACTTC. This encodes CAWSVSAYEQYF.

The table lists this clone with a count of one. V usage is TRBV7-9 and J usage is TRBJ2-3; 10 positions agree with TRBD2. Trimming at V came to 5 bases and at J to 6 bases, leaving 5 bases not matched to a gene. CDR3 size: 14 residues. CDR1 is SEHNR, CDR2 FQNEAQ, per germline (reference sequence). This CDR3 reads CASSPGLAADTQYF. The CDR3, as DNA: TGTGCCAGCAGCCCAGGACTAGCGGCGGATACGCAGTATTTT.

The chain has TRBV19 and TRBJ2-3; weak D call: TRBD2 (7 bases). V was cut by 3 bases and J by 0 bases, with 10 bases left in between. CDR1 and CDR2 (germline): LNHDA, SQIVND (reference sequence). The CDR3 has 15 residues. CDR3 sequence reads: CASSMGGASTDTQYF. Written as DNA, the CDR3 is TGTGCCAGTAGTATGGGGGGGGCGAGCACAGATACGCAGTATTTT.

V gene TRBV7-2 combines with J gene TRBJ1-5; TRBD1 aligns across 12 bases. The V segment lost 7 bases and the J segment 2 bases; nucleotides outside the gene matches: 3. The CDR3 contains 15 residues. Looked up from germline, CDR1 is SGHTA and CDR2 is FQGNSA. CDR3 bases: TGTGCCAGCAAGGGGACAGGGGGCCGCAATCAGCCCCAGCATTTT. Protein sequence: CASKGTGGRNQPQHF.

The chain is built from TRBV5-8 and TRBJ2-7, with 10 bases fitting TRBD2. V trimming: 0 bases; J trimming: 3 bases; junction bases outside the gene matches: 6. From germline, CDR1 is SGHTS and CDR2 YDEGEE. The CDR3 covers 16 residues. The CDR3, as DNA: TGTGCCAGCAGCTTGGCCCGTCTAGCGGGGGACTACGAGCAGTACTTC. This sequence encodes CASSLARLAGDYEQYF.

This chain connects TRBV24-1 to TRBJ2-7; TRBD1 matches 7 bases. CDR1 is KGHDR, CDR2 SFDVKD, per germline. Trimming took 9 bases from V and 0 from J; bases not matched to a gene: 4. CDR3 size: 13 residues. Here the CDR3 DNA reads TGTGCCACCGGGGACAGCCACTCCTACGAGCAGTACTTC. It yields the protein CATGDSHSYEQYF.

The gene calls are TRBV6-5 and TRBJ1-1; D is possibly TRBD1 (6 bases). The V gene lost 7 bases and the J gene lost 1 base, with 10 bases spanning the gap. The CDR3 totals 13 residues. Germline V gives CDR1 MNHEY, CDR2 SVGAGI. CDR3 DNA: TGTGCCAGCACCCAGGGGCGGAACACTGAAGCTTTCTTT. It codes for CASTQGRNTEAFF.

This clone was recorded once. CDR3 residues: CASSQGGSGRYEQYF. CDR3 DNA sequence: TGCGCCAGCAGCCAAGGTGGTAGCGGGCGCTACGAGCAGTACTTC. This chain connects TRBV4-3 to TRBJ2-7; TRBD2 matches 7 bases. Unmatched junction bases numbered 6, after V lost 1 base and J lost 3 bases. The CDR3 has 15 amino acids. Germline CDR1 is LGHNA and CDR2 is YSLEER.

This clone came up a few times. The chain couples TRBV24-1 to TRBJ1-5; 10 bases match TRBD1. Looked up from germline, CDR1 is KGHDR and CDR2 is SFDVKD. V was pared by 6 bases and J by 2 bases, with 3 bases of the junction left unmatched. The CDR3 covers 15 residues. CDR3 protein: CATSPGTGGNQPQHF. CDR3 DNA sequence: TGTGCCACCAGTCCCGGGACAGGGGGCAATCAGCCCCAGCATTTT.

The V call is TRBV9, the J call TRBJ2-4, with TRBD2 identical over 7 bases. This CDR3 is built from 13 residues. The ends lost 4 bases at V and 8 bases at J; junction bases unmatched: 6. The germline V gene encodes CDR1 SGDLS and CDR2 YYNGEE. The DNA for the CDR3 is TGTGCCAGCAGCCCCGTTGGGGGGGACATTCAGTACTTC. Translated, it gives CASSPVGGDIQYF.